One and the same sample provided the 20 T cell receptor beta chains below, sequenced in a study of T cells in narcolepsy. Assay used: immunoSEQ multiplex PCR; TCRdb lists only in-frame clones, some missing. This table holds tens of thousands of clones, roughly 90% found once. The sequenced sample was CD45RA- memory CD4+ T cells from PBMCs. These receptors all stem from a human donor with narcolepsy.

This clone appeared a single time. This chain uses TRBV11-3 with TRBJ2-1; TRBD2 matches 9 bases. The CDR3 loop spans 16 amino acids. Germline V gene data show CDR1 as SGHNT and CDR2 as YENEEA. With 1 base clipped from V and 9 bases from J, the junction kept 10 bases outside the gene matches. The CDR3 spells CASSLGLAGVLGEQFF. In DNA form, the CDR3 reads TGTGCCAGCAGCTTAGGGTTAGCGGGGGTATTGGGTGAGCAGTTCTTC.

The chain's CDR3 is CASSPPGQGNEKLFF. The DNA of the CDR3 is TGTGCCAGCAGTCCCCCGGGACAGGGGAATGAAAAACTGTTTTTT. The V gene is TRBV28, the J gene TRBJ1-4, with TRBD1 matching 10 bases. Germline lookup yields CDR1 MDHEN and CDR2 SYDVKM. V lost 5 bases, J lost 5 bases, and 5 bases stayed unmatched. The length of the CDR3 is 15 residues.

This clone occurred once. The chain uses TRBV20-1 and TRBJ2-5; a possible D gene is TRBD2 (6 bases). The V and J ends lost 3 bases and 7 bases respectively, with 9 bases between them. Per the germline V gene, CDR1 is DFQATT and CDR2 is SNEGSKA (reference sequence). The CDR3 length is 11 residues. CDR3 nucleotide sequence: TGCAGTGCTAGTAAGGGAGGGACCCAGTACTTC. This gives the protein CSASKGGTQYF.

The DNA of the CDR3 is TGTGCCAGTAAGACCACTGGGCAGGGAAATTACGAGCAGTACTTC. Translated: CASKTTGQGNYEQYF. The chain links TRBV19 to TRBJ2-7; D perhaps matches TRBD1 (5 bases). V dropped 7 bases and J dropped 4 bases, with 20 bases sitting between them. This CDR3 contains 15 residues. The germline V gene encodes CDR1 LNHDA and CDR2 SQIVND (reference sequence).

This CDR3 is CASGLGKDYTF. DNA of the CDR3: TGTGCTAGTGGTTTGGGGAAGGACTACACCTTC. The chain links TRBV12-5 to TRBJ1-2; D gene uncertain. V gave up 1 base and J gave up 10 bases, with 7 bases separating them. The germline V gene encodes CDR1 LGHNT and CDR2 FRNRAP. The CDR3 sequence is 11 residues long.

This sequence joins TRBV5-6 and TRBJ2-3; D is unresolved. CDR3 length: 14 residues. The V end lost 0 bases, the J end lost 2 bases, and 7 bases lay between the germline ends. Germline lookup yields CDR1 SGHDT and CDR2 YYEEEE. CDR3 sequence: CASSLGRTTDTQYF. Here the CDR3 DNA reads TGTGCCAGCAGCTTGGGCCGAACCACAGATACGCAGTATTTT.

The chain uses TRBV11-1 and TRBJ1-1; D not certain. This CDR3 comprises 14 residues. Germline V gene data show CDR1 as SGHAT and CDR2 as FQDESV (reference sequence). Trimming pared 5 bases from V and 2 bases from J, leaving 12 bases between. CDR3 residues: CASSPGYSNTEAFF. CDR3 DNA: TGTGCCAGCAGCCCCGGTTACAGTAACACTGAAGCTTTCTTT.

This chain links TRBV7-3 with TRBJ2-5, with 14 bases matching TRBD2. V trimming: 4 bases; J trimming: 5 bases; junction bases outside the gene matches: 9. Per the germline V gene, CDR1 is SGHTA and CDR2 is FQGTGA. CDR3 length: 17 residues. The CDR3 coding sequence is TGTGCCAGCAGCTCCCTACCGGGACTAGCGGGGGTGGAGACCCAGTACTTC. Its translation is CASSSLPGLAGVETQYF.

The V call is TRBV2, the J call TRBJ2-3, with a weak D call TRBD1 (6 bases). The CDR3 is 15 amino acids. Germline V gene sequence: CDR1 SNHLY, CDR2 FYNNEI. The ends were cut back, 6 bases at V and 4 bases at J, with 17 bases in the middle. This CDR3 is CASRDGTRGADTQYF. Written as DNA, the CDR3 is TGTGCCAGCAGGGACGGGACACGGGGAGCAGATACGCAGTATTTT.

In this sample, this clone turned up once. The CDR3 DNA reads as TGTGCCAGCAGTTTATCGGTATCTTCCGAAGCTTTCTTT. Its protein is CASSLSVSSEAFF. The rearrangement joins TRBV28 to TRBJ1-1; no firm D call. Per germline, CDR1 MDHEN and CDR2 SYDVKM. The V end was cut by 1 base, the J end by 8 bases, with 11 bases between. The CDR3 has 13 residues.

This clone was seen only once. This chain uses TRBV7-2 with TRBJ2-1; D might be TRBD2 (6 bases). Germline CDR1 reads SGHTA; CDR2 reads FQGNSA. The V gene lost 1 base and the J gene lost 8 bases, with 15 bases spanning the gap. This CDR3 comprises 15 residues. The CDR3 coding sequence is TGTGCCAGCAGCTTAGTTCAGGATAGCGGCTATGAGCAGTTCTTC. Amino acids: CASSLVQDSGYEQFF.

This clone was seen a handful of times. The chain is built from TRBV5-4 and TRBJ2-7; D is uncertain. V lost 3 bases and J 2 bases, leaving 18 bases between the germline ends. Germline V gene data show CDR1 as SGHNT and CDR2 as YYREEE (reference sequence). The CDR3 totals 16 residues. This CDR3 reads CASSSAVSGITYEQYF. For the CDR3, the DNA is TGTGCCAGCAGCTCAGCCGTTTCTGGGATCACCTACGAGCAGTACTTC. Drawing the rest from reference TRBV5-4 and TRBJ2-7, the complete variable domain is ETGVTQSPTHLIKTRGQQVTLRCSSQSGHNTVSWYQQALGQGPQFIFQYYREEENGRGNFPPRFSGLQFPNYSSELNVNALELDDSALYLCASSSAVSGITYEQYFGPGTRLTVT.

This rearrangement joins TRBV28 to TRBJ2-2, with TRBD2 as a possible D gene (6 bases). V lost 7 bases to trimming and J lost 0 bases, with 18 bases between them. This CDR3 is built from 17 residues. In germline, CDR1 is MDHEN, CDR2 SYDVKM. The CDR3 here is CASTDWRRGPNTGELFF. The DNA of the CDR3 is TGTGCCAGCACCGATTGGCGGCGGGGTCCGAACACCGGGGAGCTGTTTTTT. The full variable domain, in which reference TRBV28 and TRBJ2-2 provide the parts outside the CDR3, is DVKVTQSSRYLVKRTGEKVFLECVQDMDHENMFWYRQDPGLGLRLIYFSYDVKMKEKGDIPEGYSVSREKKERFSLILESASTNQTSMYLCASTDWRRGPNTGELFFGEGSRLTVL.

The J gene is TRBJ2-3, the V gene TRBV9, with D perhaps given as TRBD1 or TRBD2 (5 bases each). CDR1 SGDLS and CDR2 YYNGEE come from the germline V gene. Trimming cost V 0 bases and J 4 bases, with 18 bases left between them. CDR3 length: 17 residues. The CDR3 protein is CASSVGLGREWSDTQYF. The CDR3 coding sequence is TGTGCCAGCAGCGTAGGCCTGGGCAGGGAGTGGTCAGATACGCAGTATTTT.

The chain carries TRBV15 and TRBJ1-5; D is undetermined. The length of the CDR3 is 16 residues. Germline V CDR1 and CDR2: LNHNV, YYDKDF (reference sequence). V lost 1 base to trimming and J lost 1 base, with 11 bases between them. CDR3 sequence: CATSRGWTGSNQPQHF. As DNA, the CDR3 is TGTGCCACCAGCAGAGGGTGGACTGGGAGCAATCAGCCCCAGCATTTT. The full variable domain, rest sourced from reference TRBV15 and TRBJ1-5, is DAMVIQNPRYQVTQFGKPVTLSCSQTLNHNVMYWYQQKSSQAPKLLFHYYDKDFNNEADTPDNFQSRRPNTSFCFLDIRSPGLGDTAMYLCATSRGWTGSNQPQHFGDGTRLSIL.

The rearrangement joins TRBV11-3 to TRBJ1-1, with D unresolved. Germline CDR1 reads SGHNT; CDR2 reads YENEEA. This CDR3 contains 15 residues. With 5 bases removed from V and 2 bases from J, the gap between germline ends came to 15 bases. CDR3 DNA sequence: TGTGCCAGCAGCCCAGAGGTTGGTATCAACACTGAAGCTTTCTTT. Translating it yields CASSPEVGINTEAFF.

This chain links TRBV14 with TRBJ2-1; 10 bases fit TRBD1. The V gene's germline CDR1 is SGHDN and CDR2 FVKESK. V was clipped by 4 bases and J by 6 bases; unmatched bases: 0. The CDR3 has 13 residues. CDR3 in amino acids: CASSRTGGNEQFF. DNA for the CDR3: TGTGCCAGCAGCCGGACAGGGGGCAATGAGCAGTTCTTC.

The chain uses TRBV27 and TRBJ2-1, with 11 bases identical to TRBD2. The V gene's germline CDR1 is MNHEY and CDR2 SMNVEV (reference sequence). The CDR3 is made up of 14 amino acids. With V trimmed by 6 bases and J by 7 bases, 5 bases remained unmatched. CDR3 region: CASSLLAGANEQFF. CDR3 nucleotides: TGTGCCAGCAGCTTACTAGCGGGAGCTAATGAGCAGTTCTTC.

This clone is a singleton in its sample. The chain carries TRBV5-1 and TRBJ2-5, with TRBD1 matching over 8 bases. Germline assignment: CDR1 SGHRS and CDR2 YFSETQ. J gave up 5 bases and V 3 bases, and 9 bases lay outside the gene matches. The length of the CDR3 is 15 residues. CDR3 loop: CASSSRQGRWETQYF. CDR3 DNA: TGCGCCAGCAGCTCGAGACAGGGGCGGTGGGAGACCCAGTACTTC. Full variable domain (outside the CDR3, taken from reference TRBV5-1 and TRBJ2-5): KAGVTQTPRYLIKTRGQQVTLSCSPISGHRSVSWYQQTPGQGLQFLFEYFSETQRNKGNFPGRFSGRQFSNSRSEMNVSTLELGDSALYLCASSSRQGRWETQYFGPGTRLLVL.

V is TRBV11-3 and J is TRBJ1-2; D is perhaps TRBD1 (6 bases). The V gene lost 5 bases and the J gene lost 4 bases, with 11 bases spanning the gap. The V gene's germline CDR1 is SGHNT and CDR2 YENEEA. This CDR3 has 13 amino acids. CDR3 sequence (DNA): TGTGCCAGCAGCCCCGGACAGAGCTATGGCTACACCTTC. It encodes CASSPGQSYGYTF.